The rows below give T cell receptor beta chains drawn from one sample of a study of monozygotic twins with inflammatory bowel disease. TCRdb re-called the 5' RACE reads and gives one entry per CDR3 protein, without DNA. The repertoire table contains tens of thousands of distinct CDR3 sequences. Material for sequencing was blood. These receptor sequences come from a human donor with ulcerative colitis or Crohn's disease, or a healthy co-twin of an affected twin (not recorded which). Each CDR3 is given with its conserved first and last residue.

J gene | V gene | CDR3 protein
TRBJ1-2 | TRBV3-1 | CASSPAGAVRGYTF
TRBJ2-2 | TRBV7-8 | CASSPWDRGQVGELFF
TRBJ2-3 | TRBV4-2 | CASSQAGQGLVAQYF
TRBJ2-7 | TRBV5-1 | CASSARWGLGSTGEQYF
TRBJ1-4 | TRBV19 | CASSTFSDNMDEKLFF
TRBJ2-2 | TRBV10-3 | CAISEPSISNTGELFF
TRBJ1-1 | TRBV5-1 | CASSLAAGRANTEAFF
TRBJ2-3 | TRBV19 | CASSRTEPSKHTQYF
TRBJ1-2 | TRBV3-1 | CASSQDFTGNGYTF
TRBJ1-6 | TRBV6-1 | CASSPQGTYNSPLHF
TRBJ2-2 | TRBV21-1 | CASSKFTGQGFANTGELFF
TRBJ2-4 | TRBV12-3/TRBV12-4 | CASSFAALVAKNIQYF
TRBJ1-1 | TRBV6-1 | CASSLNVGGGNTEAFF
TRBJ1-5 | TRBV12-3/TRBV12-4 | CASSAPPNQPQHF
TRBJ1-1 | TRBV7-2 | CASSLERQKAEAFF
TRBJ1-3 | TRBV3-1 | CASSHTGNSGNTIYF
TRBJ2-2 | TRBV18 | CASSPSRVLFF
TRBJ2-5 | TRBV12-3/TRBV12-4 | CASSPGGGQETQYF
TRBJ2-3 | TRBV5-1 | CASSFVGGLADTQYF
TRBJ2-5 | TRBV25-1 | CASRAGLTGQETQYF
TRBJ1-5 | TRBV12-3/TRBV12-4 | CASSLRPPVGEPQHF
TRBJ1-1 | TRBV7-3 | CASSFTVGDTEAFF
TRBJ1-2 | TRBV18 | CASSPQDNLGDYGYTF